This T cell receptor beta chain was observed in a study of cytomegalovirus exposure and HLA in healthy donors (dated by TCRdb to about 2017). Some background on the complete study: In an earlier analysis of roughly 590 of the donors, under 300 Gb of sequence data and 95 million to 130 million unique TCR beta sequences from 180 million or so T cells were reported. About 310 gigabases of sequencing data and approximately 85 million unique TCR sequences were included in an early release covering roughly 700 HLA-typed donors. Of the 300 to 450 genotyped donors, 65% to 90% fell in the genetic ancestry cluster associated with self-reported Caucasian donors. The aim of the study was to test whether cataloging public T cell receptors could identify signatures of past pathogen exposure. The study profiled the T cell repertoires of some 610 subjects by immunosequencing and related them to cytomegalovirus serostatus. Along with the roughly 610-subject first cohort, a separate validation cohort of more than 90 different subjects was used. High-throughput TCR immunosequencing, statistical association of individual TCRs with disease status, and machine learning were combined to predict cytomegalovirus infection status. A later analysis re-analyzed previously published TCR beta repertoires from roughly 630 donors and added high-resolution HLA genotyping to study TCR occurrence patterns. The later analysis used no new phenotypic data to find candidate immune exposures, relying instead on TCR beta sequences and their occurrence across donors. In an earlier analysis of 500 to 650 of the donors, high-throughput TCR beta sequencing was used to judge whether each TCR beta V gene segment behaved as functional or pseudogenic. Donor age, sex, ethnicity and CMV serostatus were compiled alongside the repertoire data. A later genetic analysis took genome-wide SNP genotypes for about 65% of the 666 donors and used that subset as a discovery cohort. All discovery cohort repertoires had been generated using a single sequencing platform. Both class I and class II loci were covered by HLA typing, at four-digit resolution. Typing coverage differed by locus: A, B, C, DRB1 and DQB1 were typed in about 620-640 donors, DQA1 in about 510, DPA1 in some 610, and DPB1 in just under 490. A few DR-DQ haplotypes were treated as single units for association and clustering because of strong linkage in the cohort. On average, roughly 250,000 unique TCR beta nucleotide sequences were sequenced per donor among about 400 genotyped donors of the cohort, with roughly 19% of those sequences being non-productive.

The cohort comprised some 730 healthy bone marrow donors. At the time of sampling, every cohort member was nominally healthy, though immune exposures that went unrecorded were likely present. The donor was CMV seropositive and belonged to the group of 250 to 300 seropositive cohort members. Each donor provided a peripheral blood sample, and peripheral blood mononuclear cells were used for TCR beta sequencing. The Qiagen DNeasy Blood Extraction Kit was used to extract genomic DNA from the blood cell samples. V is shortened by 0 bases, J by 4 bases, and the region joining them spans 9 bases. CDR1 and CDR2, per the germline V gene, are WSHSY and SAAADI. The CDR3 has 14 amino acids, counting the end cysteine and phenylalanine. This entry keeps only the CDR3 DNA: 42 bases, framed from base 1. Paper-wide results and their limitations: According to a later analysis, TCR association rates differed among HLA loci, with DRB1 alleles showing the most associated TCRs and HLA-C alleles showing the fewest. Because counts were too low, 15 or so rarely observed V segments, including chromosome 9 orphons, were excluded from the earlier analysis of 500 to 700 of the donors. According to a later genetic analysis, donors in an Asian-associated ancestry cluster had fewer N-insertions in productive TCRs than the approximately 710-donor mean. Linkage disequilibrium might explain the correlated functional status among segregating V segments, but an unknown experimental factor could not be ruled out. In both the original and validation cohorts, the classifier was reported to diagnose cytomegalovirus status with high specificity and sensitivity. A further reported finding was that TCR beta sequences accurately predicted the HLA-A and HLA-B alleles for most subjects in the first cohort. A total of some 180 TCR beta chains were listed by the study as associated with cytomegalovirus. Most CMV-associated TCR beta chains appeared to be HLA-restricted in a later analysis, and the HLA associations seemed to be driven largely by CMV exposure. According to a later analysis, parvovirus B19, influenza, CMV and Epstein-Barr virus appeared linked to several top co-occurrence clusters. Presence/absence analyses assumed roughly uniform sequencing depth across donors, an assumption that may not hold. An association between a missense DCLRE1C variant and V-gene and J-gene trimming of TCR beta chains was found in a later genetic analysis and replicated in an independent cohort. The cohort was sequenced for TCR beta chains only, and without alpha or paired-chain data the features that could be detected were limited. Immune exposure information for the cohort was limited to CMV serostatus. Strong co-occurrence of HLA alleles, especially DR and DQ, made assigning TCR associations to individual alleles difficult. Across donors, most TCR sequences were observed very rarely, whereas some public TCRs were present in many individuals. Specific HLA alleles were associated with roughly 16,000 TCR beta sequences at a false discovery rate of 0.05 in a later analysis. The authors suggested that the approach could potentially be extended to other disease states and immunological phenotypes. An earlier analysis of roughly 570 of the donors showed that most TCR beta V segments appeared in productive rearrangements either about 87% or about 30% of the time, which broadly matched IMGT annotations. In a later analysis, HLA-associated TCR beta chains were found to be more clonally expanded and to have lower generation probabilities than equally common non-associated chains. Some IMGT-functional V segments, including TRBV6-2 and TRBV6-3, could not be distinguished by the 87-base-pair reads and were therefore excluded. In vitro tests confirmed that a few of the cytomegalovirus-associated TCR beta chains recognize cytomegalovirus antigens. A cluster of highly shared sequence variants was judged likely to be a technical artifact of the sequencing pipeline. Because HLA typing was unavailable for some donors at each locus, only the typed subset was used in association tests.

Of note for this clone: What this receptor recognizes is not known. Base quality data are lacking; no much larger clone is found one base away.

Libraries were built with the immunoSEQ multiplex PCR assay. For the multiplex PCR, a mixture combining 60 forward primers for TCR Vbeta segments and 13 reverse primers for TCR Jbeta segments was used. The CDR3 region of rearranged TCR beta genes was amplified from genomic DNA with a multiplex PCR assay. The Illumina HiSeq System was used to sequence the amplified TCR beta libraries as 87-base-pair reads. The authors' analysis ran thus. In a later analysis, some 80 million unique TCR beta chains were counted across the roughly 670 repertoires, and roughly 11 million of these chains were shared by at least two donors. Raw reads were error-corrected and collapsed into unique sequences by a nearest-neighbor algorithm in which closely related sequences were merged to remove PCR and sequencing errors. Alignment of CDR3 sequences to IMGT reference sequences was used to assign V, D and J gene segments. For a sequence to be retained, a match of at least six nucleotides to both a V gene segment and a J gene segment was required. Rearrangements were called productive when the CDR3 lacked stop codons and stayed in frame with V and J; all others were non-productive. CDR3 was defined by IMGT convention, running from the second conserved V-encoded cysteine to the conserved J-encoded phenylalanine. The earlier analysis of a few hundred of the donors excluded sequences that lacked an unambiguous match to a single V gene segment. An earlier analysis of roughly 590 of the donors called V segments functional above 56.7% productive rearrangements and segregating when the between-donor standard deviation exceeded 5%. A statistical classification framework was built for diagnosing cytomegalovirus status from the catalog of TCR beta chain sequences. In a later analysis, TCR nucleotide sequences were compared against IMGT/GENE-DB human TR gene sequences so that V and J genes could be assigned. The TCRdist pipeline was used in a later analysis to assign CDR3 sequences and most-parsimonious VDJ recombination scenarios. In a later analysis, each TCR beta chain was defined by its CDR3 amino acid sequence together with its V-gene family, and reads lacking a unique V-gene family were excluded. A later analysis removed over 500 highly shared, low-generation-probability nucleotide sequences to deal with suspected cross-contamination and a sequencing artifact. For each public chain, a later analysis derived a clonal expansion index from normalized ranks of inferred template counts within each repertoire. Generation probabilities in a later analysis came from a VDJ recombination model fitted to out-of-frame rearrangements, and those results were checked against IGoR. In a later analysis, hypergeometric tests were used to score TCR-TCR, TCR-HLA and TCR-CMV co-occurrence, with a repertoire-size bias correction applied to TCR pairs. A later analysis estimated false discovery rates by permuting HLA or CMV assignments 20 times. In a later analysis, co-occurring TCRs were grouped with DBSCAN, and TCRdist sequence similarity was added when clustering was performed within HLA-allele-positive subsets. For co-occurrence clustering, repertoires with fewer than 30,000 or more than 120,000 public chains were excluded, along with a handful of repertoires with anomalous nucleotide sharing. TCRdb mirrors the immuneACCESS table, restricted to in-frame sequences. Some clones are absent from its copies; in checked studies, under half trace to an unresolved V gene, and the reason for the others is unknown. D and trimming were read from the DNA, whereas the V and J calls and clone size are those reported in that table. Here the sample has about 60,000 clones; approximately 71% occur a single time. Together, the top ten hold under 45% of the sample.

The sequencing input was PBMCs. This chain is built from TRBV10-2 and TRBJ1-2, with TRBD1 perhaps the D gene, on 5 matching bases. The TCR was taken from a middle-aged man in good health and CMV-seropositive. The CDR3 is CASSESAGLYGYTF. In nucleotide form, the sequence is TGCGCCAGCAGTGAGTCAGCGGGGCTCTATGGCTACACCTTC.